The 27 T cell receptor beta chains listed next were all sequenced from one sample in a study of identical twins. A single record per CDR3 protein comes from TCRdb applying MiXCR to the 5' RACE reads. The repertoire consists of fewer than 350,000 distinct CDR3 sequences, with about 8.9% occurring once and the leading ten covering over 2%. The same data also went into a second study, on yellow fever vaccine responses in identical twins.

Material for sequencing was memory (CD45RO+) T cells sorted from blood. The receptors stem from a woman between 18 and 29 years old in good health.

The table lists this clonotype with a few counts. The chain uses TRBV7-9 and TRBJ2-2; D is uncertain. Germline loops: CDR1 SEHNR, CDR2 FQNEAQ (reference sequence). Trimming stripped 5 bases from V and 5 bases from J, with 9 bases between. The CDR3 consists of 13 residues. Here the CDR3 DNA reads TGTGCCAGCAGCAGAGCCTCAACCGGGGAGCTGTTTTTT. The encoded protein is CASSRASTGELFF. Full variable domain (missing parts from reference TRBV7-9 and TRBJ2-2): DTGVSQNPRHKITKRGQNVTFRCDPISEHNRLYWYRQTLGQGPEFLTYFQNEAQLEKSRLLSDRFSAERPKGSFSTLEIQRTEQGDSAMYLCASSRASTGELFFGEGSRLTVL.

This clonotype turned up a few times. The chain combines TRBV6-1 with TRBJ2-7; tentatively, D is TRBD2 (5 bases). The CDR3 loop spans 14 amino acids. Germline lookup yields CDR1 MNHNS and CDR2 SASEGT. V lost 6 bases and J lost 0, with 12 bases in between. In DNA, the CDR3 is TGTGCCAGCAGACACCAGGAGGCCTCCTACGAGCAGTACGTC. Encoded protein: CASRHQEASYEQYV.

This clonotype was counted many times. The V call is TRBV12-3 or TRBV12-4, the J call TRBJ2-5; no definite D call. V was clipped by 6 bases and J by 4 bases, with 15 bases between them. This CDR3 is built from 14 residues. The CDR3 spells CASSLKGPLETQYF. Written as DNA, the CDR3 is TGTGCCAGCAGCCTTAAAGGGCCGTTAGAGACCCAGTACTTC.

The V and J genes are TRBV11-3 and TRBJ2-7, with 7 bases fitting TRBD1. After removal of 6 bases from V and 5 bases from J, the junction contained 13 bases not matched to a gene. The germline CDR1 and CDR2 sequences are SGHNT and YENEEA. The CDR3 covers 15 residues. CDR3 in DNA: TGTGCCAGCAGGTTGACACGACAGGGTCTGCACGAGCAGTACTTC. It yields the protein CASRLTRQGLHEQYF. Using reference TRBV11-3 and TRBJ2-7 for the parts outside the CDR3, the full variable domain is EAGVVQSPRYKIIEKKQPVAFWCNPISGHNTLYWYLQNLGQGPELLIRYENEEAVDDSQLPKDRFSAERLKGVDSTLKIQPAELGDSAVYLCASRLTRQGLHEQYFGPGTRLTVT.

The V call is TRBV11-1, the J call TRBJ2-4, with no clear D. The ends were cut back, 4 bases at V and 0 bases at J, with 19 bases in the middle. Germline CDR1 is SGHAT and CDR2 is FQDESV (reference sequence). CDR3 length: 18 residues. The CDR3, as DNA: TGTGCCAGCAGCTCCACCCCCGTGTCCTCCATAGCCAAAAACATTCAGTACTTC. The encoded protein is CASSSTPVSSIAKNIQYF.

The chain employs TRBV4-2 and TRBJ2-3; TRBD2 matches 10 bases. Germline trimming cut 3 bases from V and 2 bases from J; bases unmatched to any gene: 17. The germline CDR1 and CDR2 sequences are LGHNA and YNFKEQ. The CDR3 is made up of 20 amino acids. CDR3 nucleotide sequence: TGTGCCAGCAGCCACCCCGGGGGGGAGCGGGGGGGCACATCCACAGATACGCAGTATTTT. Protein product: CASSHPGGERGGTSTDTQYF.

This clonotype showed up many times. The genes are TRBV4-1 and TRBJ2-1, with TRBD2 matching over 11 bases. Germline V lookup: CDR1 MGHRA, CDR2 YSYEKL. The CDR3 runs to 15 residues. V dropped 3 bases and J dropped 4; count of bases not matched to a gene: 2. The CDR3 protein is CASSQVAGGYNEQFF. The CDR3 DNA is TGCGCCAGCAGCCAGGTAGCGGGGGGGTACAATGAGCAGTTCTTC.

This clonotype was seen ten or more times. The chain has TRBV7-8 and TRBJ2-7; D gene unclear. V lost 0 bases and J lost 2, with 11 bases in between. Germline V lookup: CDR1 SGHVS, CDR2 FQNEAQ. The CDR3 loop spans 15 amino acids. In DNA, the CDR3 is TGTGCCAGCAGCTTAGCTTTGGGCACCACCTACGAGCAGTACTTC. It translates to CASSLALGTTYEQYF. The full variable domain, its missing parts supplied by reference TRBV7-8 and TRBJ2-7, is GAGVSQSPRYKVAKRGQDVALRCDPISGHVSLFWYQQALGQGPEFLTYFQNEAQLDKSGLPSDRFFAERPEGSVSTLKIQRTQQEDSAVYLCASSLALGTTYEQYFGPGTRLTVT.

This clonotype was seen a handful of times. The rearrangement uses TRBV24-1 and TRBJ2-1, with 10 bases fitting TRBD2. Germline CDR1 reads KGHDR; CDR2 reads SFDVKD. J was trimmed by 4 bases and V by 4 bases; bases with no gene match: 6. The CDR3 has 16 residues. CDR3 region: CATSDRGLAEYNEQFF. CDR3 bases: TGTGCCACCAGTGACCGCGGACTAGCGGAGTACAATGAGCAGTTCTTC.

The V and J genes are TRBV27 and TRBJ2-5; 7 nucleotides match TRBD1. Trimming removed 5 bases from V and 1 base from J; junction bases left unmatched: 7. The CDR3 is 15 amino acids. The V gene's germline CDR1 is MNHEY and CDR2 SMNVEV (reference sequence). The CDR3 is CASSAGTAFQETQYF. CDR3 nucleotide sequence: TGTGCCAGCAGTGCAGGGACAGCCTTCCAAGAGACCCAGTACTTC.

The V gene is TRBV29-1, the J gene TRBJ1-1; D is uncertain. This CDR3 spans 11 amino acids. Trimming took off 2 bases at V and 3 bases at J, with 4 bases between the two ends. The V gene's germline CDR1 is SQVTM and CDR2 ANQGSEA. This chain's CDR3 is CSVERYTEAFF. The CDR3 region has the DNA TGCAGCGTTGAACGATACACTGAAGCTTTCTTT.

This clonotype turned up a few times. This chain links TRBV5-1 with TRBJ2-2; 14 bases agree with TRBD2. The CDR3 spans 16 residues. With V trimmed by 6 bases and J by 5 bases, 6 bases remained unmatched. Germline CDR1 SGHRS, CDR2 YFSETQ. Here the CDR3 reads CASTGLAGVGTGELFF. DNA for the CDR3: TGCGCCAGCACGGGACTAGCGGGAGTGGGAACCGGGGAGCTGTTTTTT.

DNA of the CDR3: TGCAGTGCTACACAGACAGGACAGGGGAAGGATGCTTTCTTT. This encodes CSATQTGQGKDAFF. The genes are TRBV20-1 and TRBJ1-1; 9 nucleotides agree with TRBD1. Germline-derived CDR1 and CDR2 are DFQATT and SNEGSKA (reference sequence). The CDR3 totals 14 residues. Trimming at V came to 4 bases and at J to 11 bases, leaving 14 bases not matched to a gene.

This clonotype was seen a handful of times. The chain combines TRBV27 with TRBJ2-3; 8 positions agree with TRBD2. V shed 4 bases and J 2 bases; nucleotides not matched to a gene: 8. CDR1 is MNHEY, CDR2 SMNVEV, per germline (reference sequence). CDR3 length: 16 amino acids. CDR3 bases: TGTGCCAGCAGTTCCCAGTTAGCGGGGTTCACAGATACGCAGTATTTT. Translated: CASSSQLAGFTDTQYF.

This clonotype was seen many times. CDR3 loop: CSIRVRAEGQETQYF. CDR3 in DNA: TGCAGCATTAGGGTTAGGGCGGAGGGTCAAGAGACCCAGTACTTC. The chain has TRBV29-1 and TRBJ2-5; maybe TRBD2 (6 bases). Germline V gene sequence: CDR1 SQVTM, CDR2 ANQGSEA. The CDR3 consists of 15 residues. Trimming removed 8 bases from V and 2 bases from J, with 21 bases in between.

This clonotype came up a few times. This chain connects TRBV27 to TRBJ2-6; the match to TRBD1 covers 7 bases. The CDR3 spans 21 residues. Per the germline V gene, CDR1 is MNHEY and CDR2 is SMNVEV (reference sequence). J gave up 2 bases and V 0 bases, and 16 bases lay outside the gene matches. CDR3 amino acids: CASSLSRTGYLPQAGANVLTF. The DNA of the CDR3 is TGTGCCAGCAGTTTATCCAGGACAGGTTATCTTCCCCAGGCTGGGGCCAACGTCCTGACTTTC.

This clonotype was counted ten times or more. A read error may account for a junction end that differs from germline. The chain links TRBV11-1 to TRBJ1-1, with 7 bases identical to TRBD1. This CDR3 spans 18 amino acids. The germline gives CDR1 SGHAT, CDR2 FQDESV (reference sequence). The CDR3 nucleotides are TGTGCCAGCAGCTTGACCGCCCCACGGGGACAGCGGTCGCGTATCCCCCCATTT. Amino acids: CASSLTAPRGQRSRIPPF. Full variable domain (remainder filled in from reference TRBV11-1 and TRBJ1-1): EAEVAQSPRYKITEKSQAVAFWCDPISGHATLYWYRQILGQGPELLVQFQDESVVDDSQLPKDRFSAERLKGVDSTLKIQPAELGDSAMYLCASSLTAPRGQRSRIPPFGQGTRLTVV.

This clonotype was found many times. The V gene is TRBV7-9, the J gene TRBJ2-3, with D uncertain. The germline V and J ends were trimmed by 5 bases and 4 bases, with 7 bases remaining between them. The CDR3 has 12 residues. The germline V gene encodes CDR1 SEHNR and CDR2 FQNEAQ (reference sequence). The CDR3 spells CASSPLSDTQYF. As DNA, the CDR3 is TGTGCCAGCAGCCCCCTCTCAGATACGCAGTATTTT.

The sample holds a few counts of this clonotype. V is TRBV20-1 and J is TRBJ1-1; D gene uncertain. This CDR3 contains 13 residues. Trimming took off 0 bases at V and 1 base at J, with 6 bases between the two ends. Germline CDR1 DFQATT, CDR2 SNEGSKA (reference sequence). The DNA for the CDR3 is TGCAGTGCTAGAGATCCCCAGAACACTGAAGCTTTCTTT. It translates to CSARDPQNTEAFF.

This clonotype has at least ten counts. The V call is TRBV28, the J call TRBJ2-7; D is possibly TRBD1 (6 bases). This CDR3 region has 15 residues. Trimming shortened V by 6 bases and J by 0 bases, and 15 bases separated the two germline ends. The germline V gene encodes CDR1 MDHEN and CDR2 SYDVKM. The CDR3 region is CASRGGGFSSYEQYF. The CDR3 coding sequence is TGTGCCAGCAGAGGTGGGGGCTTTAGCTCCTACGAGCAGTACTTC.

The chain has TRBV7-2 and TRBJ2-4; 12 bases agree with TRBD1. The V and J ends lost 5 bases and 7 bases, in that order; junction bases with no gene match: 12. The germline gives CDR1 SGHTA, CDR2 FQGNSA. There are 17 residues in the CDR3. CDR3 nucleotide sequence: TGTGCCAGCAGCGCTAGGGGGGGGACAGGGGGCGTGAACATTCAGTACTTC. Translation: CASSARGGTGGVNIQYF.

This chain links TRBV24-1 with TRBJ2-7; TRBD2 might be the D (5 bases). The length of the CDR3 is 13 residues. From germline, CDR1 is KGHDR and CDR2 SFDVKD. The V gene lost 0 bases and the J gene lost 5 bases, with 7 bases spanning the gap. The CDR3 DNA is TGTGCCACCAGTGATTTGGATAGCGACGAGCAGTACTTC. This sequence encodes CATSDLDSDEQYF.

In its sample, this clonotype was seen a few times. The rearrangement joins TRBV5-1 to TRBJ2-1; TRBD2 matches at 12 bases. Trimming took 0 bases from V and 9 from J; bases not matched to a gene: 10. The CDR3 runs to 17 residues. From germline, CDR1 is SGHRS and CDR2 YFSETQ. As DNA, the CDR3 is TGCGCCAGCAGCTTGGCTGGTCTAGCGGGGGGGCAGGGTGAGCAGTTCTTC. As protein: CASSLAGLAGGQGEQFF.

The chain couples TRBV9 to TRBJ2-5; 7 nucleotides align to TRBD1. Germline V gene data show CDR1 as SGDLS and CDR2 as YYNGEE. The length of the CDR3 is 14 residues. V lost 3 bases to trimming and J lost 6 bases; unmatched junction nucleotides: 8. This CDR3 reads CASSGQGVGQTQYF. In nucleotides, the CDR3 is TGTGCCAGCAGCGGACAGGGAGTTGGACAGACCCAGTACTTC.

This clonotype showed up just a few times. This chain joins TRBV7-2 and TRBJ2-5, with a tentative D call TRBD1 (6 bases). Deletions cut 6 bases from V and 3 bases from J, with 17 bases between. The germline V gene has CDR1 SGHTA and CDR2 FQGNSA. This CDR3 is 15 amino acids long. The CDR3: CASSQPGTSKETQYF. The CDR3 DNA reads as TGTGCCAGCAGTCAACCCGGGACAAGCAAAGAGACCCAGTACTTC.

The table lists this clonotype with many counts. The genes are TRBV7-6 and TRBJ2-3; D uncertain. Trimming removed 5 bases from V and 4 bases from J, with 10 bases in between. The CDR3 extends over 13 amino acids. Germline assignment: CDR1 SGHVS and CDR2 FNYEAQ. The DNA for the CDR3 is TGTGCCAGCAGCCCAGGAGTTGCAGATACGCAGTATTTT. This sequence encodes CASSPGVADTQYF. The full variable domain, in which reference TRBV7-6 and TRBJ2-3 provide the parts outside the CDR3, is GAGVSQSPRYKVTKRGQDVALRCDPISGHVSLYWYRQALGQGPEFLTYFNYEAQQDKSGLPNDRFSAERPEGSISTLTIQRTEQRDSAMYRCASSPGVADTQYFGPGTRLTVL.

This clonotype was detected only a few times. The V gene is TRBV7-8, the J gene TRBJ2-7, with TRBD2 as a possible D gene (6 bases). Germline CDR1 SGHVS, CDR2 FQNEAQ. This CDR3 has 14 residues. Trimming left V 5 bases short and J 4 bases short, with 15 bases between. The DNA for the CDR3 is TGTGCCAGCAGCGCGCCGGGGGTTGGATACGAGCAGTACGTC. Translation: CASSAPGVGYEQYV.